Listed below are T cell receptor beta chains from one sample, sequenced in a study of early T cells in non-severe SARS-CoV-2 infection. TCRdb reprocessed the 5' RACE reads with MiXCR, giving one entry per CDR3 protein. Seen here are 20,000 to 25,000 distinct CDR3 sequences, more than 4% observed once, and the top ten hold about 4%. Sequencing was done on a sample of whole blood. These receptors all stem from an adult who was a healthcare worker with PCR-confirmed SARS-CoV-2 infection or an uninfected control (not recorded which). CDR3s include the opening cysteine and the closing phenylalanine or tryptophan. The order of the fields is V gene, D gene, J gene, clone size, CDR3 DNA, CDR3 protein. The D gene is left open where the match is weak. The size field is filled for only some rows; it gives once, few, many or a size class.

V: TRBV6-1; D: TRBD1; J: TRBJ2-7; size: many; DNA: TGTGCCAGCAGTGAAAAGTTAGGAGGGGCAGGGGGCATCGGTGGCTACGAGCAGTACTTC; CDR3: CASSEKLGGAGGIGGYEQYF
V: TRBV5-1; D: -; J: TRBJ2-1; size: -; DNA: TGCGCCAGCAGCTTACAAGTGACTCCCTCCTACAATGAGCAGTTCTTC; CDR3: CASSLQVTPSYNEQFF
V: TRBV19; D: -; J: TRBJ1-1; size: many; DNA: TGTGCCAGTAGTATTCCGAGGAACACTGAAGCTTTCTTT; CDR3: CASSIPRNTEAFF
V: TRBV4-2; D: -; J: TRBJ2-5; size: many; DNA: TGTGCCAGCAGCCAAGAGGGCCAAGAGACCCAGTACTTC; CDR3: CASSQEGQETQYF
V: TRBV6-2/TRBV6-3; D: -; J: TRBJ2-7; size: -; DNA: TGTGCCAGCAGTTACGACCAGGGGGGGTACGAGCAGTACTTC; CDR3: CASSYDQGGYEQYF
V: TRBV6-6; D: TRBD1; J: TRBJ2-5; size: many; DNA: TGTGCCAGCAGTGGGGGGACAGGGGGAGAGACCCAGTACTTC; CDR3: CASSGGTGGETQYF
V: TRBV29-1; D: -; J: TRBJ2-4; size: many; DNA: TGCAGCGTCGCCCGACGGGGCGGGAAAAACATTCAGTACTTC; CDR3: CSVARRGGKNIQYF
V: TRBV2; D: -; J: TRBJ1-3; size: many; DNA: TGTGCCAGCAGTTGGGTCTCTGGAAACACCATATATTTT; CDR3: CASSWVSGNTIYF
V: TRBV11-2; D: -; J: TRBJ1-2; size: few; DNA: TGTGCCAGCAGCCTGGGACCACTCTATGGCTACACCTTC; CDR3: CASSLGPLYGYTF
V: TRBV20-1; D: -; J: TRBJ2-5; size: many; DNA: TGCAGTTCAACAGGGGGGGGAGAGACCCAGTACTTC; CDR3: CSSTGGGETQYF
V: TRBV5-6; D: -; J: TRBJ2-1; size: medium-sized; DNA: TGTGCCAGCAGCTTGGAGACAGGCTACAATGAGCAGTTCTTC; CDR3: CASSLETGYNEQFF
V: TRBV6-2/TRBV6-3; D: TRBD2; J: TRBJ2-1; size: many; DNA: TGTGCCAGCAGTAGTCTAGCGGGGGGCGTGAAAACCTACAATGAGCAGTTCTTC; CDR3: CASSSLAGGVKTYNEQFF
V: TRBV28; D: -; J: TRBJ1-5; size: many; DNA: TGTGCCAGCAGTCAAACGGGGACTTCCCCCAATCAGCCCCAGCATTTT; CDR3: CASSQTGTSPNQPQHF
V: TRBV5-1; D: TRBD1; J: TRBJ1-2; size: many; DNA: TGCGCCAGCACCCCGGAACCGGGACAGGGCTATGGCTACACCTTC; CDR3: CASTPEPGQGYGYTF
V: TRBV28; D: -; J: TRBJ1-3; size: -; DNA: TGTGCCAGCAGTCTAAGGGGACCCTCTGGAAACACCATATATTTT; CDR3: CASSLRGPSGNTIYF
V: TRBV4-1; D: -; J: TRBJ1-1; size: many; DNA: TGCGCCAGCAGCCAAGATCAGGAGGGGGAGACTGAAGCTTTCTTT; CDR3: CASSQDQEGETEAFF
V: TRBV18; D: TRBD1; J: TRBJ1-2; size: many; DNA: TGTGCCAGCTCACCGGGAGGGACAGGGAACTATGGCTACACCTTC; CDR3: CASSPGGTGNYGYTF
V: TRBV29-1; D: TRBD1; J: TRBJ1-1; size: -; DNA: TGCAGCGTTTCGGACAGGGCTGAAGCTTTCTTT; CDR3: CSVSDRAEAFF
V: TRBV6-2/TRBV6-3; D: -; J: TRBJ1-5; size: many; DNA: TGTGCCAGCGACGGGCAGGGGTATCAGCCCCAGCATTTT; CDR3: CASDGQGYQPQHF
V: TRBV12-3/TRBV12-4; D: TRBD1; J: TRBJ1-1; size: many; DNA: TGTGCCAGCAGACCACCAGGGACAGGGAGAACTGAAGCTTTCTTT; CDR3: CASRPPGTGRTEAFF
V: TRBV11-1; D: -; J: TRBJ2-2; size: many; DNA: TGTGCCAGCAGCTTAGGCCTGAGGCGCTTGTCCGGGGAGCTGTTTTTT; CDR3: CASSLGLRRLSGELFF
V: TRBV15; D: -; J: TRBJ1-2; size: many; DNA: TGTGCCACCAGCAGAGATGAAAACGCTTTAACAGCGACCTATGGCTACACCTTC; CDR3: CATSRDENALTATYGYTF
V: TRBV20-1; D: -; J: TRBJ1-2; size: few; DNA: TGCAGTGCTAGAGTCGAATTGCTGGGCGAAAGAGGAGGCTACACCTTC; CDR3: CSARVELLGERGGYTF
V: TRBV19; D: TRBD2; J: TRBJ2-1; size: many; DNA: TGTGCCAGTAGTTTCCCTAGCGGGGGGAGCTCCTACAATGAGCAGTTCTTC; CDR3: CASSFPSGGSSYNEQFF
V: TRBV6-5; D: TRBD1; J: TRBJ1-4; size: many; DNA: TGTGCCAGCAGTTACACAGGGGTGTACGAAAAACTGTTTTTT; CDR3: CASSYTGVYEKLFF
V: TRBV12-3/TRBV12-4; D: -; J: TRBJ1-5; size: many; DNA: TGTGCCAGCAGTCCAGGGGACGCAGGCAATCAGCCCCAGCATTTT; CDR3: CASSPGDAGNQPQHF
V: TRBV7-8; D: -; J: TRBJ2-7; size: medium-sized; DNA: TGTGCCAGCAGCTTATTGACGGACTCCTACGAGCAGTACTTC; CDR3: CASSLLTDSYEQYF
V: TRBV5-4; D: -; J: TRBJ1-6; size: medium-sized; DNA: TGTGCCAGCAGCTTGGGGGGTAATTCACCCCTCCACTTT; CDR3: CASSLGGNSPLHF
V: TRBV14; D: -; J: TRBJ2-3; size: -; DNA: TGTGCCAGCAGCCTCCGACTAACCGGGGAGGATACGCAGTATTTT; CDR3: CASSLRLTGEDTQYF
V: TRBV11-2; D: -; J: TRBJ1-6; size: few; DNA: TGTGCCAGCAGCTTAGTCCCCAATGGGGATTCACCCCTCCACTTT; CDR3: CASSLVPNGDSPLHF
V: TRBV6-7; D: TRBD1; J: TRBJ2-7; size: medium-sized; DNA: TGTGCCAGCAGTCTCCCGGGACAGAGCTACGAGCAGTACTTC; CDR3: CASSLPGQSYEQYF
V: TRBV10-3; D: -; J: TRBJ2-1; size: many; DNA: TGTGCCGTTCAGACTAGATTGGGCAATGAGCAGTTCTTC; CDR3: CAVQTRLGNEQFF
V: TRBV12-3/TRBV12-4; D: -; J: TRBJ1-4; size: many; DNA: TGTGCCAGCAGTTTTGGCCGACCAAGTAATGAAAAACTGTTTTTT; CDR3: CASSFGRPSNEKLFF
V: TRBV28; D: -; J: TRBJ2-3; size: many; DNA: TGTGCCAGCAATGGGGGATCAAACACAGATACGCAGTATTTT; CDR3: CASNGGSNTDTQYF
V: TRBV20-1; D: -; J: TRBJ1-1; size: medium-sized; DNA: TGCAGTGCGATGGAGGGGGAGACTGAAGCTTTCTTT; CDR3: CSAMEGETEAFF
V: TRBV12-3/TRBV12-4; D: -; J: TRBJ1-1; size: many; DNA: TGTGCCAGCAGTTTCCGGTACACTGAAGCTTTCTTT; CDR3: CASSFRYTEAFF
V: TRBV10-1; D: -; J: TRBJ1-5; size: many; DNA: TGCGCCAGCAGTGTCGGAGAGGGTCAGCCCCAGCATTTT; CDR3: CASSVGEGQPQHF